Described below is a single T cell receptor beta chain sequence and its context. V was trimmed by 3 bases and J by 8 bases, leaving 10 bases between them. This CDR3 comprises 13 residues. This specimen belongs to a study of blood T cell repertoires in COVID-19. Turning to the study itself: COVID-19 samples, acute and convalescent, were from the United States, Italy and Spain.

Original handling: Estimated nucleated cell counts came from reference gene primer amplification. TCRdb's table, derived via immunoSEQ multiplex PCR, lists solely in-frame clones and lacks some. V and J calls and clone size are given by that table; D and trimming were obtained from the DNA. In the table there are around 95,000 clones, 90% of which are singletons. This sequence originates from a man aged 45-65 years with acute or convalescent COVID-19. Material: peripheral blood. The genes are TRBV12-3 or TRBV12-4 and TRBJ1-4, with D uncertain. This CDR3 reads CASSFGPGEKLFF. DNA for the CDR3: TGTGCCAGCAGTTTTGGGCCGGGGGAAAAACTGTTTTTT.